This TCR beta chain was identified in a study of vaccination and CD4 T cells after COVID-19. Study-wide background: The study enrolled six male and four female convalescents, two of whom were Hispanic.

Cultured CD4+ T cell DNA was sequenced using the Oncomine TCR Beta short-read assay. TCRdb itself ran the PCR reads through MiXCR, one entry per CDR3 protein. The data hold over 10,000 distinct CDR3 sequences, with 40% to 50% observed a single time. Specified treatment: 10-day PBMC culture with coronavirus spike peptide pools or control peptides (ViraFEST assay). Each well received fewer than 2.5 million PBMCs, cultured with around 10 IU/ml IL-2 and 8 to 10 ug/ml peptide pools. On this clonotype: Its antigen remains unknown.

This CDR3 contains 13 residues. The germline CDR1 and CDR2 sequences are SEHNR and FQNEAQ (reference sequence). The ends were cut back, 6 bases at V and 5 bases at J, with 11 bases in the middle. The rearrangement joins TRBV7-9 to TRBJ1-5; D is perhaps TRBD1 (6 bases). Sequencing input: CD4+ T cells from blood, cultured in vitro. The origin of this receptor is a human donor who had recovered from COVID-19. In DNA, the CDR3 is TGTGCCAGCAGTTCAGGGGTCGATCAGCCCCAGCATTTT. Translating gives CASSSGVDQPQHF.